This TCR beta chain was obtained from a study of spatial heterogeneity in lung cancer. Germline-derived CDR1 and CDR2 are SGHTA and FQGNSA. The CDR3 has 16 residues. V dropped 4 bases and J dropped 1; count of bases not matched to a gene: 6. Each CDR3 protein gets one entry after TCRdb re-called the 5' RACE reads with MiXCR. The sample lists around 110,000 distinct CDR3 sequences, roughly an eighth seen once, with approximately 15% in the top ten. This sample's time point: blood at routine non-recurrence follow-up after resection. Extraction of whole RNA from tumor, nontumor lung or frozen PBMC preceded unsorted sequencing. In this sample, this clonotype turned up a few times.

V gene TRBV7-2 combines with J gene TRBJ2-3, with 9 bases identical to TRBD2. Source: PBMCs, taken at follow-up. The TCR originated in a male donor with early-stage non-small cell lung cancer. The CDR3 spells CASSWQAGGRTDTQYF. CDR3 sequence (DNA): TGTGCCAGCAGCTGGCAAGCGGGGGGCCGCACAGATACGCAGTATTTT.